Listed below are T cell receptor beta chains from one sample, sequenced in a study of blood T cell repertoires in COVID-19. Profiling relied on immunoSEQ multiplex PCR, and the TCRdb table lists in-frame clones only, not all of them. Among nearly 250,000 clones listed, over 75% were seen once. Material: PBMCs or T cells enriched from blood (not recorded which). All receptors come from a woman in her forties or fifties with acute COVID-19. Both conserved end residues are part of each CDR3. The D gene is left open where the match is weak. Clone size is stated in some rows and not others, as once, few, many or a class when expanded.

size,V,J,D,CDR3,DNA
NA,TRBV18,TRBJ1-1,TRBD1,CASSPRVTGTTNTEAFF,TGTGCCAGCTCACCACGGGTGACAGGGACGACGAACACTGAAGCTTTCTTT
few,TRBV6-5,TRBJ1-5,NA,CASSPSGPINQPQHF,TGTGCCAGCAGTCCCTCAGGTCCCATTAATCAGCCCCAGCATTTT
NA,TRBV30,TRBJ2-7,TRBD2,CAWDSGASYEQYF,TGTGCCTGGGACAGCGGGGCGTCCTACGAGCAGTACTTC
NA,TRBV6-5,TRBJ1-5,TRBD1,CASSIRQGAYQPQHF,TGTGCCAGCAGTATAAGACAGGGGGCTTATCAGCCCCAGCATTTT
NA,TRBV5-4,TRBJ1-2,NA,CASSLGLGANYGYTF,TGTGCCAGCAGCTTAGGTTTAGGGGCTAACTATGGCTACACCTTC
NA,TRBV18,TRBJ2-1,TRBD2,CASSRAGEPPGYNEQFF,TGTGCCAGCTCCCGCGCGGGGGAACCTCCTGGGTACAATGAGCAGTTCTTC
NA,TRBV19,TRBJ1-5,NA,CASNSLQGWGGNQPQHF,TGTGCCAGTAACTCCCTACAGGGCTGGGGAGGCAATCAGCCCCAGCATTTT
NA,TRBV5-1,TRBJ1-1,TRBD1,CASSLTGGKNTEAFF,TGCGCCAGCAGCTTGACAGGGGGTAAGAACACTGAAGCTTTCTTT
NA,TRBV29-1,TRBJ1-1,NA,CSVGRMNTEAFF,TGCAGCGTAGGGAGAATGAACACTGAAGCTTTCTTT
NA,TRBV5-4,TRBJ1-6,NA,CASSLGTPGSPLHF,TGTGCCAGCAGCCTGGGGACACCTGGTTCACCCCTCCACTTT
NA,TRBV12-3/TRBV12-4,TRBJ1-2,TRBD1,CASTYAGGYGYTF,TGTGCCAGCACCTACGCAGGGGGCTATGGCTACACCTTC
NA,TRBV7-2,TRBJ2-7,TRBD2,CASSFWTSGSYEQYF,TGTGCCAGCAGCTTTTGGACTAGCGGGTCGTACGAGCAGTACTTC
NA,TRBV30,TRBJ2-7,NA,CALGDRDSLYRQYF,TGTGCCTTGGGAGACCGGGACTCCCTTTACCGGCAGTACTTC
NA,TRBV15,TRBJ2-7,TRBD1,CATSRDRQGSEQYF,TGTGCCACCAGCAGAGATCGACAGGGATCCGAGCAGTACTTC
NA,TRBV27,TRBJ1-6,TRBD1,CASRQGQGNSPLHF,TGTGCCAGCAGACAGGGACAGGGGAACTCACCCCTCCACTTT
few,TRBV11-2,TRBJ2-7,TRBD1,CASSLGQPYEQYF,TGTGCCAGCAGCTTGGGACAGCCCTACGAGCAGTACTTC
few,TRBV5-6,TRBJ2-2,NA,CASSLAWLTGELFF,TGTGCCAGCAGCTTGGCTTGGCTCACCGGGGAGCTGTTTTTT
NA,TRBV7-6,TRBJ1-5,NA,CASSLAGGQNQPQHF,TGTGCCAGCAGCTTAGCGGGGGGGCAGAATCAGCCCCAGCATTTT
NA,TRBV2,TRBJ2-5,TRBD2,CASSLGLAGFETQYF,TGTGCCAGCAGCTTAGGACTAGCGGGGTTCGAGACCCAGTACTTC
NA,TRBV7-9,TRBJ1-2,NA,CASSVDSNYGYTF,TGTGCCAGCAGCGTGGACAGCAACTATGGCTACACCTTC
NA,TRBV10-2,TRBJ2-3,TRBD1,CATTGTGEFLGTDTQYF,TGCGCCACCACCGGGACAGGGGAATTTCTGGGTACAGATACGCAGTATTTT
NA,TRBV1,TRBJ2-7,NA,CTSSQHNSGGVYEQYF,TGCACCAGCAGCCAACACAATAGCGGGGGGGTGTACGAGCAGTACTTC
NA,TRBV27,TRBJ2-3,TRBD1,CASSLFPGTGGPISDTQYF,TGTGCCAGCAGTTTATTTCCCGGGACAGGGGGTCCAATTTCAGATACGCAGTATTTT
NA,TRBV7-2,TRBJ2-3,NA,CASSLEPGTGGQQYF,TGTGCCAGCAGCTTAGAGCCGGGGACGGGGGGACAGCAGTATTTT
NA,TRBV3-1/TRBV3-2,TRBJ1-3,TRBD1,CASSAWGQGDGNTIYF,TGTGCCAGCAGCGCCTGGGGACAGGGGGATGGAAACACCATATATTTT
NA,TRBV7-7,TRBJ2-5,NA,CASSLERPGRFVYQGETQYF,TGTGCTAGCAGCTTAGAGAGGCCAGGGAGGTTTGTTTATCAGGGAGAGACCCAGTACTTC
NA,TRBV5-1,TRBJ1-5,NA,CASSLTTGNNQPQHF,TGCGCCAGCAGCTTAACAACCGGGAACAATCAGCCCCAGCATTTT
few,TRBV6-1,TRBJ1-6,NA,CASSEVTRVDSPLHF,TGTGCCAGCAGTGAGGTTACCAGGGTTGATTCACCCCTCCACTTT
few,TRBV13,TRBJ1-2,NA,CASSPGGLDYGYTF,TGTGCCAGCAGCCCCGGGGGACTCGACTATGGCTACACCTTC